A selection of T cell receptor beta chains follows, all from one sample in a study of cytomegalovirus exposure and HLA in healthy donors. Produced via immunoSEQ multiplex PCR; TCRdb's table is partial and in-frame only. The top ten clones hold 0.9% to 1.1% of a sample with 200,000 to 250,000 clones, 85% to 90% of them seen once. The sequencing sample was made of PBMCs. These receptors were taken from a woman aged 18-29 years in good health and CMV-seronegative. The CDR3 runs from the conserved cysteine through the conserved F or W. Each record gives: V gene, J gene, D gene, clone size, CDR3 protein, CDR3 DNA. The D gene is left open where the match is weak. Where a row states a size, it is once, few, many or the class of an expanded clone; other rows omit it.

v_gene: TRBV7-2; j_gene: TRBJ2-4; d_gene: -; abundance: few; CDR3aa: CASSFRSSGGIQYF; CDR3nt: TGTGCCAGCAGCTTCAGGAGTAGTGGAGGCATTCAGTACTTC
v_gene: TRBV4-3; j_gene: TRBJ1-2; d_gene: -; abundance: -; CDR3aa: CASSQDSTGYGYTF; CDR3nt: TGCGCCAGCAGCCAGGATTCGACAGGATATGGCTACACCTTC
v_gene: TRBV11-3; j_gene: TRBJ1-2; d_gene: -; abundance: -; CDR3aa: CASSLGASNYGYTF; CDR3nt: TGTGCCAGCAGCTTAGGGGCCAGCAACTATGGCTACACCTTC
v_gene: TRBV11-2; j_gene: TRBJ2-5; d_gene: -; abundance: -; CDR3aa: CASSSDRETQYF; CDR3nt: TGTGCCAGCAGCTCCGACAGGGAGACCCAGTACTTC
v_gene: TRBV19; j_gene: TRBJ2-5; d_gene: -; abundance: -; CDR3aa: CASSNQLETQYF; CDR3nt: TGTGCCAGTAGTAATCAATTGGAGACCCAGTACTTC
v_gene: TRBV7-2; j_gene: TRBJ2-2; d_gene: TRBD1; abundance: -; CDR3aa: CASSYRTGGTGELFF; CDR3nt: TGTGCCAGCAGCTACCGGACAGGGGGCACCGGGGAGCTGTTTTTT
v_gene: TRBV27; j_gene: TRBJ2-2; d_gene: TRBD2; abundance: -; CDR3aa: CASSHLSSGRGTGELFF; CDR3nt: TGTGCCAGCAGTCATCTCTCAAGCGGGAGGGGCACCGGGGAGCTGTTTTTT
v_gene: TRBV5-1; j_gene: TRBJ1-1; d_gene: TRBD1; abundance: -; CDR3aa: CASSLVGPGQGASEAFF; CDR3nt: TGCGCCAGCAGCTTGGTCGGCCCCGGACAGGGGGCCTCTGAAGCTTTCTTT
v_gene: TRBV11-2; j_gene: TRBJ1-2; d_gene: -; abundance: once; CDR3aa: CASSENRGGLSHGYTF; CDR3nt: TGTGCCAGCAGCGAAAATAGGGGGGGGCTGTCGCACGGCTACACCTTC
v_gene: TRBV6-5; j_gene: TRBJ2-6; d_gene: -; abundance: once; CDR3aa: CASSRSSGANVLTF; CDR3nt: TGTGCCAGCAGTCGGTCGTCTGGGGCCAACGTCCTGACTTTC
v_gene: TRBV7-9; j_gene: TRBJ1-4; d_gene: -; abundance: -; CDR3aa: CASSFGQGSNEKLFF; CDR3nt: TGTGCCAGCAGCTTTGGCCAGGGAAGCAATGAAAAACTGTTTTTT
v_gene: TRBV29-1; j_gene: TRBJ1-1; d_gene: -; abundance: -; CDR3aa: CSVEDLTGSTEAFF; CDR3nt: TGCAGCGTTGAAGACCTGACAGGTAGCACTGAAGCTTTCTTT
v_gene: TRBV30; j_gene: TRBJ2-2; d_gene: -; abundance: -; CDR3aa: CAWSPLITGELFF; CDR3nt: TGTGCCTGGAGTCCCTTAATCACCGGGGAGCTGTTTTTT
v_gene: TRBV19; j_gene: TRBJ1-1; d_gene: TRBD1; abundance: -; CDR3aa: CASSTAGGTEAFF; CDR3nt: TGTGCCAGTAGTACCGCAGGGGGTACTGAAGCTTTCTTT
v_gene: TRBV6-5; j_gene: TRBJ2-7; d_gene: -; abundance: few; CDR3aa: CASSNTGSYEQYF; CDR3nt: TGTGCCAGCAGCAATACAGGCTCCTACGAGCAGTACTTC
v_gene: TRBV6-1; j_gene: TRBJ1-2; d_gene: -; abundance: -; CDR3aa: CASSPDRTNYGYTF; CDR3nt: TGTGCCAGCAGTCCTGACAGGACGAACTATGGCTACACCTTC
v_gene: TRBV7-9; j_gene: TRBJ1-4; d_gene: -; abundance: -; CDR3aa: CASSTPVGGTDLFF; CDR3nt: TGTGCCAGCAGCACCCCAGTGGGGGGGACCGATTTGTTTTTT
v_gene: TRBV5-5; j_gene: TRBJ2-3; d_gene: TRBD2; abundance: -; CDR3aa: CASSSIPTSGYTDTQYF; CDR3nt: TGTGCCAGCAGCTCTATCCCTACTAGCGGATACACAGATACGCAGTATTTT
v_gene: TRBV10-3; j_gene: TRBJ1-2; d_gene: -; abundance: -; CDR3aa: CAISESADGYTF; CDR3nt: TGTGCCATCAGTGAGTCGGCGGATGGCTACACCTTC
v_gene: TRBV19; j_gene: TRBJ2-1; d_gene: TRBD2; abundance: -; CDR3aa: CASSIFGGAINEQFF; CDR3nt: TGTGCCAGTAGTATCTTCGGGGGGGCGATTAATGAGCAGTTCTTC
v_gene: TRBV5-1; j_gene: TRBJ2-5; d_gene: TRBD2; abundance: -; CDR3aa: CASSLIAGGQETQYF; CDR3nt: TGCGCCAGCAGCTTGATAGCGGGGGGTCAAGAGACCCAGTACTTC
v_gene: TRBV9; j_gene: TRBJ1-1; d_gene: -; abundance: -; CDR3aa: CASSVGGDNTEAFF; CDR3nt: TGTGCCAGCAGCGTAGGGGGCGATAACACTGAAGCTTTCTTT
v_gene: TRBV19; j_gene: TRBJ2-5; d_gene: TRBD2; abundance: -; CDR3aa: CASSPPKGAGEETQYF; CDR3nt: TGTGCCAGTAGTCCCCCGAAAGGAGCGGGAGAGGAGACCCAGTACTTC
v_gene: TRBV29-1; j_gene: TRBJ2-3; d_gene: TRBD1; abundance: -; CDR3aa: CSVEEWDRVTDTQYF; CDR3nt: TGCAGCGTTGAAGAGTGGGACAGGGTAACAGATACGCAGTATTTT
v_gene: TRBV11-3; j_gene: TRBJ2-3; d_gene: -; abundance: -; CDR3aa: CASSFGLATDTQYF; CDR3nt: TGTGCCAGCAGCTTCGGGCTAGCCACAGATACGCAGTATTTT
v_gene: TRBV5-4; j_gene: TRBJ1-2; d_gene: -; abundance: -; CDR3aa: CASSPDRNYGYTF; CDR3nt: TGTGCCAGCAGCCCCGACAGAAACTATGGCTACACCTTC
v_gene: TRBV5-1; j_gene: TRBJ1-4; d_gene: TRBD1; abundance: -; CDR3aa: CASSSISGTEIGKLFF; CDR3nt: TGCGCCAGCAGCTCGATATCCGGGACAGAAATAGGAAAACTGTTTTTT
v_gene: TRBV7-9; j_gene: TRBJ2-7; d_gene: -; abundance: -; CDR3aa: CASSLPSGYEQYF; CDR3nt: TGTGCCAGCAGCTTGCCCTCAGGGTACGAGCAGTACTTC
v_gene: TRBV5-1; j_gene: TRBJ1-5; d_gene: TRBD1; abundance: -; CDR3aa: CASSPRTGINQPQHF; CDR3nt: TGCGCCAGCAGCCCAAGGACAGGGATCAATCAGCCCCAGCATTTT
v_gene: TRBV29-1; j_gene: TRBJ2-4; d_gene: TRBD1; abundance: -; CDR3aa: CSAGQGLPKNIQYF; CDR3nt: TGCAGCGCCGGACAGGGGCTACCCAAAAACATTCAGTACTTC
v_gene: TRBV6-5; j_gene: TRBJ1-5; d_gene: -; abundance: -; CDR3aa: CASKGGNQPQHF; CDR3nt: TGTGCCAGCAAGGGGGGGAATCAGCCCCAGCATTTT
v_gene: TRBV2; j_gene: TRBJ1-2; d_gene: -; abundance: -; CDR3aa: CASGEFYGYTF; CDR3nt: TGTGCCAGCGGAGAATTCTACGGCTACACCTTC
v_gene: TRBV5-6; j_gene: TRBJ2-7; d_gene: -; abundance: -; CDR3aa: CASSNLQAHTSYEQYF; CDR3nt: TGTGCCAGCAGCAACTTACAGGCACATACCTCCTACGAGCAGTACTTC
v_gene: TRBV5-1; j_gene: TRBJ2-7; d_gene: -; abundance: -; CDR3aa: CASSLSGRSSYEQYF; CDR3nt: TGCGCCAGCAGCTTGTCTGGGCGCAGCTCCTACGAGCAGTACTTC
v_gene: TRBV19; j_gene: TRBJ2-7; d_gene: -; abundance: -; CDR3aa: CASSIGGEQYF; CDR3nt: TGTGCCAGTAGTATTGGGGGGGAGCAGTACTTC
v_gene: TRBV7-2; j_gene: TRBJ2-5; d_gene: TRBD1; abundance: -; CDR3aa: CASSFTGGLETQYF; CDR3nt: TGTGCCAGCAGCTTTACAGGGGGCCTAGAGACCCAGTACTTC
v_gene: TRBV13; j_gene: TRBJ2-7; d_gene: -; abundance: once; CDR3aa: CASSFLGGDEQYF; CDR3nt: TGTGCCAGCAGCTTTTTGGGGGGTGACGAGCAGTACTTC
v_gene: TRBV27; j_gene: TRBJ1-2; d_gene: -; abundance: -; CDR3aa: CASSQTGRGGDGYTF; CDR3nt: TGTGCCAGCAGTCAAACCGGGAGGGGGGGGGATGGCTACACCTTC
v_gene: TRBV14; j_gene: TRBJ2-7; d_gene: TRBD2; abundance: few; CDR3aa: CASSPGLAGEAYEQYF; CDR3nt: TGTGCCAGCAGCCCGGGACTAGCGGGAGAAGCCTACGAGCAGTACTTC
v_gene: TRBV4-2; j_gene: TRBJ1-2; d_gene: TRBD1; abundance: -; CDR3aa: CASSKRTGTTYGYTF; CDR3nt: TGTGCCAGCAGCAAAAGGACAGGGACGACTTATGGCTACACCTTC
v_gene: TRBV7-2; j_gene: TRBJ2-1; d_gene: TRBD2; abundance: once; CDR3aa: CASSGPSGGGNEQFF; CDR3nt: TGTGCCAGCAGTGGTCCTAGCGGGGGGGGCAATGAGCAGTTCTTC
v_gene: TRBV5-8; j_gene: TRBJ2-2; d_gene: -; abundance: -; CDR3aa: CASSFVTWRDTGELFF; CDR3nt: TGTGCCAGCAGCTTTGTAACCTGGCGGGACACCGGGGAGCTGTTTTTT
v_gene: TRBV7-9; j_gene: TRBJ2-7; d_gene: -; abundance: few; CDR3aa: CASSLPSTNYEQYF; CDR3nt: TGTGCCAGCAGCCTCCCATCGACAAACTACGAGCAGTACTTC
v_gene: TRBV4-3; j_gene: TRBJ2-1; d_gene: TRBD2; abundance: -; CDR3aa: CASSQEFRLAGDPYNEQFF; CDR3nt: TGCGCCAGCAGCCAAGAATTCAGGCTAGCGGGGGACCCCTACAATGAGCAGTTCTTC
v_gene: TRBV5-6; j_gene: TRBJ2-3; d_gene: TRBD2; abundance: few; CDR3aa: CASSLVRRESGTDTQYF; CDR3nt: TGTGCCAGCAGCTTGGTCCGGCGGGAGAGTGGGACAGATACGCAGTATTTT
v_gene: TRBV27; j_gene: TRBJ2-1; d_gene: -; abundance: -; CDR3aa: CASSTTRSRFYNEQFF; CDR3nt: TGTGCCAGCAGCACCACTAGGAGTCGGTTTTACAATGAGCAGTTCTTC
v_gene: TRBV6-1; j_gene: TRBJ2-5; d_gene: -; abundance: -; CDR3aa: CASRLSQVQETQYF; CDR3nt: TGTGCCAGCAGGCTCTCACAGGTCCAAGAGACCCAGTACTTC
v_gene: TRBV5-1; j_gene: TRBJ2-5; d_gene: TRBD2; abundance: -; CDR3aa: CASSSRDYYGETQYF; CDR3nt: TGCGCCAGCAGCTCCCGGGACTACTATGGGGAGACCCAGTACTTC
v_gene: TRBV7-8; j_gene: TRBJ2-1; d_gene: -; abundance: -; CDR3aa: CASSRRTSNEQFF; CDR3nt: TGTGCCAGCAGCCGCAGGACAAGCAATGAGCAGTTCTTC
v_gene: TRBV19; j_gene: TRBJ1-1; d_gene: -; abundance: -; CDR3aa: CASKAGRDTEAFF; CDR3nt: TGTGCCTCCAAAGCGGGCAGGGACACTGAAGCTTTCTTT
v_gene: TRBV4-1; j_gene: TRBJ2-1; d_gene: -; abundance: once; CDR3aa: CASSQVQYRTVGLNEQFF; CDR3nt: TGCGCCAGCAGCCAAGTTCAGTACCGTACGGTGGGCCTCAATGAGCAGTTCTTC
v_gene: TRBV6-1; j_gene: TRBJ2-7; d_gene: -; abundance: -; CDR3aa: CASSEDIYYEQYF; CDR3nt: TGTGCCAGCAGTGAAGACATTTACTACGAGCAGTACTTC
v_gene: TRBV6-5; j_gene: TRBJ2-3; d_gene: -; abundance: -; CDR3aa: CASRWYSTSTDTQYF; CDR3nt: TGTGCCAGCAGATGGTACAGCACTAGCACAGATACGCAGTATTTT
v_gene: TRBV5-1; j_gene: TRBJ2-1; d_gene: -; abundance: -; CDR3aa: CASSLESYRSGQFF; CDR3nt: TGCGCCAGCAGCTTGGAGTCTTACCGTAGCGGTCAGTTCTTC